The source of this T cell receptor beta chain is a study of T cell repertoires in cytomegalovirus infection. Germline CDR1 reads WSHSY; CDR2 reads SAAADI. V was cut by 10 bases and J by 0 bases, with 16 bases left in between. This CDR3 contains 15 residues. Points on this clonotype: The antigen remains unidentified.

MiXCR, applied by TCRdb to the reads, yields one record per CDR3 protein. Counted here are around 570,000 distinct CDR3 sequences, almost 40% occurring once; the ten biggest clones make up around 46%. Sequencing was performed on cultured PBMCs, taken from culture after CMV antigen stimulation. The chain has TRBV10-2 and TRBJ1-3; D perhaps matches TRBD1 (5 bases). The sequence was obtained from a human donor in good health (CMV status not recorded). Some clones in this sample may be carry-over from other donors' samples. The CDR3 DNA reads TGCGCCACCTCGAAGACAGCTTCCTCTGGAAACACCATATATTTT. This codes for CATSKTASSGNTIYF.